Given below is one TCR beta chain in context. It has no known antigen specificity. No clone much larger than this one lies a single base away; base qualities are absent. Patients with autoimmune disease history or receiving systemic immunosuppression were excluded from the trial. Peripheral blood for TCR sequencing was drawn from every dose cohort at baseline, at cycle 4 day 1 and at cycle 7 day 1. Samples were obtained from an open-label, multicenter, first-in-human phase I dose-escalation trial of ivuxolimab. The trial enrolled adults with locally advanced or metastatic head and neck squamous cell, hepatocellular, melanoma or renal cell carcinoma. CD4+ and CD8+ T cells were sorted separately from peripheral blood before TCR sequencing. Genomic DNA was extracted from sorted cells for sequencing of the TCRbeta CDR3 region. TCRbeta CDR3 regions were sequenced using the immunoSEQ Assay. TCRdb retrieved this table from immuneACCESS and kept in-frame rearrangements only. Not all clones are present; in checked studies, unresolved V genes account for under half, and no reason is known for the remainder. The sample has tens of thousands of clones on record, around 83% of them singletons. The top ten clones comprise 2.6% of the sample.

This sample is part of a study of OX40 agonist ivuxolimab in advanced cancers. In the study overall: Ivuxolimab was a fully human IgG2 agonistic monoclonal antibody targeting the costimulatory receptor OX40 (CD134). The paper covers the monotherapy dose-escalation part of the phase I ivuxolimab trial, which included N of about 50 patients. Intravenous ivuxolimab was administered to patients every 2 weeks at six dose levels: 0.01, 0.1, 0.3, 1.5, 3 and 10 mg/kg. Prior anti-PD-1, anti-PD-L1 or anti-CTLA-4 therapy was permitted, and checkpoint inhibitors had been received by less than 45% of dose-escalation patients. Peripheral TCRbeta sequencing was intended to test whether TCR sequence diversity was altered and clonal T-cell expansion was caused by ivuxolimab. Of the roughly 52 dose-escalation patients, hepatocellular carcinoma was present in roughly 19, melanoma in approximately 15, renal cell carcinoma in 9 and head and neck cancer in 9. Partial responses occurred in three dose-escalation patients, of whom one had hepatocellular carcinoma and two had cutaneous melanoma. In the dose-escalation cohort, around 80% of patients were male, and the mean age was 60 years with a range of roughly 20 to 80.

There are 15 amino acids in the CDR3, from cysteine to phenylalanine inclusive. Of all the DNA, just the CDR3 is kept, 45 bases in frame from base 1. Looking up the germline V gene (reference sequence) yields CDR1 WNHNN and CDR2 SYGVQD. V is reduced by 3 bases and J by 1 base, leaving a spacing of 12 bases between them. The full study reports these points: After ivuxolimab, CD8+ T cells had more expanded clones than CD4+ T cells on average. Clonal expansion of both CD4+ and CD8+ blood T cells was observed from baseline to week 6 at doses 0.1 to 3.0 mg/kg. In partial responders in the 0.1-3.0 mg/kg groups, normalized peripheral clonal expansion was found to be among the lowest, especially among CD8+ T cells. Low levels of normalized T-cell clonal expansion were also shown by some nonresponding patients. The antigen specificity of the clonally expanded peripheral T cells was not determined.

Recombination linked TRBV10-1 to TRBJ2-5; the D gene is not confidently resolved. This clonotype was sampled from an adult with an advanced solid tumor such as melanoma, head and neck, liver or kidney cancer. The sequenced sample was CD4+ or CD8+ T cells sorted from blood, obtained in a trial of the OX40 agonist ivuxolimab. The sequence in DNA is TGCGCCAGCAGTGACCCCGGGCAGCCCCAAGAGACCCAGTACTTC. This translates into CASSDPGQPQETQYF.